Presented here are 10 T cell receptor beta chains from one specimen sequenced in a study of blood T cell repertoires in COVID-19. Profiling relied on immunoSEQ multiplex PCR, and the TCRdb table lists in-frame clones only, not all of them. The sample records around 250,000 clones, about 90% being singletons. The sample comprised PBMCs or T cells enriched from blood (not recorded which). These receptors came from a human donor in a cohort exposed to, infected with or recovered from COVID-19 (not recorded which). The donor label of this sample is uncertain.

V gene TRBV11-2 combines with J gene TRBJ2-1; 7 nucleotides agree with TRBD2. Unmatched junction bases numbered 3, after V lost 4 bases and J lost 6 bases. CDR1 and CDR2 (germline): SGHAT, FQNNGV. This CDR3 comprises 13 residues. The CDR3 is CASSSQRGNEQFF. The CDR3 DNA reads TGTGCCAGCAGCTCACAGCGGGGCAATGAGCAGTTCTTC.

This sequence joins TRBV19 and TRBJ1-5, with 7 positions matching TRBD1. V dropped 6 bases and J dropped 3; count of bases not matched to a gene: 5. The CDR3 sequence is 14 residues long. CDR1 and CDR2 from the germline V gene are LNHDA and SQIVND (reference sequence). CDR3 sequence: CASRPGQHNQPQHF. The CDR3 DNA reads TGTGCCAGTAGACCGGGACAGCACAATCAGCCCCAGCATTTT.

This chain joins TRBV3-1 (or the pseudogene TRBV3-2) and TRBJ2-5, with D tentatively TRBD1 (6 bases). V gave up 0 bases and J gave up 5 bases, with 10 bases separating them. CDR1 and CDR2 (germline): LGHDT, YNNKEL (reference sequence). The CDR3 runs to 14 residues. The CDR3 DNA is TGTGCCAGCAGCCAAGAGGGGGCCTGGGAGACCCAGTACTTC. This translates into CASSQEGAWETQYF.

The CDR3 bases are TGTGCCAGCTACAGGGGTTACTCTGGAAACACCATATATTTT. Amino acids: CASYRGYSGNTIYF. The chain couples TRBV2 to TRBJ1-3, with TRBD1 matching over 7 bases. The CDR3 runs 14 residues. Germline values: CDR1 SNHLY, CDR2 FYNNEI. J lost 0 bases, V lost 8 bases, and 4 bases had no gene match.

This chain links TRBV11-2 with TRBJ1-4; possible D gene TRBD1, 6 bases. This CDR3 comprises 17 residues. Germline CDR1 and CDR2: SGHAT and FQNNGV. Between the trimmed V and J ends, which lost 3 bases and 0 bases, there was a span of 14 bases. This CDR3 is CASSFFPRQATNEKLFF. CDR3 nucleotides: TGTGCCAGCAGCTTTTTTCCCAGACAGGCAACTAATGAAAAACTGTTTTTT. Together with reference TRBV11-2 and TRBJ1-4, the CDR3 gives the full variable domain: EAGVAQSPRYKIIEKRQSVAFWCNPISGHATLYWYQQILGQGPKLLIQFQNNGVVDDSQLPKDRFSAERLKGVDSTLKIQPAKLEDSAVYLCASSFFPRQATNEKLFFGSGTQLSVL.

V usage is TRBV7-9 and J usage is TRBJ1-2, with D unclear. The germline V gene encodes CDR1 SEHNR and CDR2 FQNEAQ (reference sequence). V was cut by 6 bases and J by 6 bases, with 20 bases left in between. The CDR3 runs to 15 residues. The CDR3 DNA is TGTGCCAGCAGACCGTATGGGTCGCTACAGAATGGCTACACCTTC. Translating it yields CASRPYGSLQNGYTF.

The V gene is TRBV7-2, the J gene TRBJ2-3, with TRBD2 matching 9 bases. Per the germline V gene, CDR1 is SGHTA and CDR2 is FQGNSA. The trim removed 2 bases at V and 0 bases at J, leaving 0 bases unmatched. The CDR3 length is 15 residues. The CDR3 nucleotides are TGTGCCAGCAGCTTAACTAGCGGGAGCACAGATACGCAGTATTTT. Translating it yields CASSLTSGSTDTQYF.

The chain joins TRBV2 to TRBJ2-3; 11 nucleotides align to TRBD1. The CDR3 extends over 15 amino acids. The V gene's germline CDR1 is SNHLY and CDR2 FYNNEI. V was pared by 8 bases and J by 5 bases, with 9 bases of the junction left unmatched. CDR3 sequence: CASGRTGGFGDTQYF. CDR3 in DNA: TGTGCCAGCGGAAGGACAGGGGGCTTTGGAGATACGCAGTATTTT.

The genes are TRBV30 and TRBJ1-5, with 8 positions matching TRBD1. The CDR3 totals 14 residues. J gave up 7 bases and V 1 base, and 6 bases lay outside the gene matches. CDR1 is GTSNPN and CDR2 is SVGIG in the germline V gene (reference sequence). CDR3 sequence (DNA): TGTGCCTGGAGTGCCAGGGGGCTTTGGCAGCCCCAGCATTTT. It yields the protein CAWSARGLWQPQHF.

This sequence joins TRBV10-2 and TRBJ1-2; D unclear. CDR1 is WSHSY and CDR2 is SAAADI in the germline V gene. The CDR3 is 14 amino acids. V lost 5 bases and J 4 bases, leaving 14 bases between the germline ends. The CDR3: CASSNYGSVYGYTF. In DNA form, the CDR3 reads TGCGCCAGCAGTAATTACGGGTCCGTCTATGGCTACACCTTC.